The 2 T cell receptor beta chains in this list originate from one sample, sequenced in a study of PD-L1 blockade in urothelial cancer. Clones were sequenced by immunoSEQ multiplex PCR, and TCRdb holds only the in-frame ones, with some missing. Of 100,000 or so clones listed, 70% to 90% are singletons. Sequencing was performed on PBMCs, taken around atezolizumab (anti-PD-L1) treatment. The receptors stem from a man aged 45-65 years with urothelial cancer.

The chain joins TRBV9 to TRBJ2-3; 14 bases are shared with TRBD2. V gave up 3 bases and J gave up 1 base; unmatched junction bases: 16. Germline CDR1 and CDR2: SGDLS and YYNGEE. The CDR3 runs to 21 residues. The CDR3: CASSERGLAGGGGIRTDTQYF. The DNA for the CDR3 is TGTGCCAGCAGCGAGAGAGGACTAGCGGGAGGTGGGGGTATACGCACAGATACGCAGTATTTT.

This chain links TRBV7-8 with TRBJ1-2; the D gene is possibly TRBD1 (6 bases). Germline V gives CDR1 SGHVS, CDR2 FQNEAQ. The length of the CDR3 is 14 residues. Trimming pared 1 base from V and 6 bases from J, leaving 12 bases between. This CDR3 reads CASSLDQGRDGYTF. In nucleotides, the CDR3 is TGTGCCAGCAGCTTAGACCAGGGGAGGGATGGCTACACCTTC.